The entry that follows covers one T cell receptor beta chain sequence. Its antigen is not known. These data are taken from a study of chemoradiotherapy in HPV16-positive cancers. Findings and limits, study-wide: Candidate HPV-specific clones and E7-related TCR motifs grew in tumor during treatment.

The V end was cut by 0 bases, the J end by 8 bases, with 19 bases between. Germline-derived CDR1 and CDR2 are LGHNA and YNFKEQ. The CDR3 extends over 17 amino acids. Only in-frame clones appear in the TCRdb table, and some are missing; sequencing was by immunoSEQ multiplex PCR. The table includes roughly 29,000 clones, 91% detected once. Repeated repertoire sampling spanned the course of chemoradiotherapy. Sequencing was performed on blood, taken from a patient who underwent chemoradiotherapy. The gene calls are TRBV4-2 and TRBJ1-4, with TRBD1 as a possible D gene (6 bases). This sequence originates from a human donor with HPV-associated anogenital cancer. CDR3: CASSQDLSVRGEEKLFF. The CDR3 coding sequence is TGTGCCAGCAGCCAAGATTTAAGTGTGAGGGGGGAAGAAAAACTGTTTTTT.